This TCR beta chain was obtained from a study of T cell repertoires in cytomegalovirus infection. Turning to the study itself: From public TCR beta signatures came an indication of both CMV infection and matching HLA type. The study, taken as a whole, reports: Dominant in the ex vivo response were TCR beta clonotypes restricted by HLA-C and specific for CMV.

Between the trimmed V and J ends, which lost 7 bases and 9 bases, there was a span of 24 bases. Germline values: CDR1 WSHSY, CDR2 SAAADI. This CDR3 has 15 amino acids. As to this clonotype: The antigen remains undetermined.

A single record per CDR3 protein comes from TCRdb applying MiXCR to the reads. Here the sample spans about 680,000 distinct CDR3 sequences, less than 25% being singletons. Sequencing was done on a sample of CD8+ T cells from PBMCs. The TCR was taken from a human donor in good health (CMV status not recorded). Some clones in this sample may be carry-over from other donors' samples. The V gene is TRBV10-2, the J gene TRBJ1-1; D is unresolved. In DNA form, the CDR3 reads TGCGCCAGCAACCCCTTCGACGAAGGCGGTAGGCAAGCTTTCTTT. Protein sequence: CASNPFDEGGRQAFF.